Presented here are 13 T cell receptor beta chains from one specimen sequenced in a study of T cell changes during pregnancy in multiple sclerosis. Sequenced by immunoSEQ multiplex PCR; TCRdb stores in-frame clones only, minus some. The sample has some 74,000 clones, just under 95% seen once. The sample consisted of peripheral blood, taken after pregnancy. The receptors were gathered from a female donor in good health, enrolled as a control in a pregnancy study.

CDR3: CASSLGIGGKTQYF. CDR3 DNA: TGTGCCAGCAGCTTAGGTATAGGGGGAAAGACCCAGTACTTC. The chain combines TRBV7-9 with TRBJ2-5; a possible D gene is TRBD1 (6 bases). The CDR3 is 14 amino acids. V was shortened by 1 base and J by 6 bases, with 12 bases between the two germline ends. The germline gives CDR1 SEHNR, CDR2 FQNEAQ (reference sequence).

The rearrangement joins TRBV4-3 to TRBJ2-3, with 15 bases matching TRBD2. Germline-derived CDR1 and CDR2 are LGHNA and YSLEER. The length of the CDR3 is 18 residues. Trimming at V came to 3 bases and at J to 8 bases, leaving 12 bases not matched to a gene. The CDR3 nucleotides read TGCGCCAGCAGCCACGACCCCGGGACTAGCGGGAGGAGGACTACGCAGTATTTT. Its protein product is CASSHDPGTSGRRTTQYF.

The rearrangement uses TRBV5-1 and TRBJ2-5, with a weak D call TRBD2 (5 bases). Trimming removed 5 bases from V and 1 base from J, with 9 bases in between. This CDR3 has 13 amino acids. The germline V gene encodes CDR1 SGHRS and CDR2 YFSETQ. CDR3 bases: TGCGCCAGCAGGGCGGGCATCCAAGAGACCCAGTACTTC. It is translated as CASRAGIQETQYF.

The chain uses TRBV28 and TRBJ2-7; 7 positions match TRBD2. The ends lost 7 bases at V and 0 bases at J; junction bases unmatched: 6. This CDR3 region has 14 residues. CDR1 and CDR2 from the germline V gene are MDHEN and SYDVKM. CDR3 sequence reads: CASNRGDSSYEQYF. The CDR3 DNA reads TGTGCCAGCAACCGGGGGGATAGCTCCTACGAGCAGTACTTC.

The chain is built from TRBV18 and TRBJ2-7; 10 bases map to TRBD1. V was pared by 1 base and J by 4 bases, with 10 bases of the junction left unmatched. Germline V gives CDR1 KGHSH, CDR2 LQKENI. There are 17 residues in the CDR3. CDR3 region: CASSPLVDRGDIYEQYF. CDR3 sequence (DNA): TGTGCCAGCTCACCACTGGTGGACAGGGGGGATATATACGAGCAGTACTTC. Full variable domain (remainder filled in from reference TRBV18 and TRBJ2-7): NAGVMQNPRHLVRRRGQEARLRCSPMKGHSHVYWYRQLPEEGLKFMVYLQKENIIDESGMPKERFSAEFPKEGPSILRIQQVVRGDSAAYFCASSPLVDRGDIYEQYFGPGTRLTVT.

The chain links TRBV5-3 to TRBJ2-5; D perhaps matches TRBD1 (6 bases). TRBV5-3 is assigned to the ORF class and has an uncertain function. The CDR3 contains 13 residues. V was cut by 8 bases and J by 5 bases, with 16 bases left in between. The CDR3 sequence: CASFMGAWETQYF. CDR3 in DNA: TGTGCCAGTTTCATGGGGGCTTGGGAGACCCAGTACTTC.

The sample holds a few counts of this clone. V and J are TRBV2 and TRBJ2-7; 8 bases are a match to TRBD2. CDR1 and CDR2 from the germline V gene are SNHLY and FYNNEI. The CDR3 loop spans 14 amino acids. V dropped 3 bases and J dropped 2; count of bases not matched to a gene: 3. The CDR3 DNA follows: TGTGCCAGCAGTGACCGCGGGGGGCCCTACGAGCAGTACTTC. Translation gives CASSDRGGPYEQYF.

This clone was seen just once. As DNA, the CDR3 is TGTGCCAGCAGCCCGAGGACAGGGGTCTCCTACGAGCAGTACTTC. Residues: CASSPRTGVSYEQYF. The chain recombines TRBV5-8 with TRBJ2-7; 9 positions agree with TRBD1. Germline V lookup: CDR1 SGHTS, CDR2 YDEGEE. The trim removed 4 bases at V and 0 bases at J, leaving 5 bases unmatched. This CDR3 comprises 15 residues.

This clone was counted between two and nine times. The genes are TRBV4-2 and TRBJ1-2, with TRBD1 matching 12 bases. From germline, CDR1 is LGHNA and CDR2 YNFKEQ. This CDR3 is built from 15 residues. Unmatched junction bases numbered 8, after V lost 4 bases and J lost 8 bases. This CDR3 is CASSPRGQGAEGYTF. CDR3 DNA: TGTGCCAGCAGCCCCAGGGGACAGGGGGCGGAAGGCTACACCTTC.

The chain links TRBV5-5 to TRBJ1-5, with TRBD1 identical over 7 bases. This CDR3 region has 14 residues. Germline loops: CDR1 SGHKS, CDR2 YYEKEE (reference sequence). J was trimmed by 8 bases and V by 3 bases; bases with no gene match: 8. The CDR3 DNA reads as TGTGCCAGCAGCTCCGACGACAGGGTCAAGCCCCAGCATTTT. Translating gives CASSSDDRVKPQHF.

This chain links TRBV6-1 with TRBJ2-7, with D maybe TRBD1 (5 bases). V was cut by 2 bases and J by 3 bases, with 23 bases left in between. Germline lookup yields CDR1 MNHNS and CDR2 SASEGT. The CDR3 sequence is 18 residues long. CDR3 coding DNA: TGTGCCAGCAGTGAATTGGGGCCATTACAATCTGGATTCTACGAGCAGTACTTC. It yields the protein CASSELGPLQSGFYEQYF.

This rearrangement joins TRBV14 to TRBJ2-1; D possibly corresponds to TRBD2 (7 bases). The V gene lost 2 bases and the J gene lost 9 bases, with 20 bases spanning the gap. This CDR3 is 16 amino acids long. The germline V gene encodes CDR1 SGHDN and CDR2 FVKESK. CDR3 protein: CASSQWGGATDGEQFF. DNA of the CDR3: TGTGCCAGCAGCCAATGGGGGGGGGCGACAGACGGTGAGCAGTTCTTC.

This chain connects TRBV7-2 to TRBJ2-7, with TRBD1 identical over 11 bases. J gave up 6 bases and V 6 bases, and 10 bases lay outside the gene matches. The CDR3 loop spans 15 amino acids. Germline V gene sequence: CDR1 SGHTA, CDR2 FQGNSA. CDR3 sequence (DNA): TGTGCCAGCAGTTCACCGGGACAGGGGGGACTCGAGCAGTACTTC. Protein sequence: CASSSPGQGGLEQYF.